One and the same sample provided the 4 T cell receptor beta chains below, sequenced in a study of T cells in Graves' hyperthyroidism and ophthalmopathy. From RNA transcripts, TCR beta CDR3 regions were amplified. The TCR CDR3 first-round RT-PCR relied on the HTBI primer set. TCRdb independently ran MiXCR on the multiplex PCR reads; one entry per CDR3 protein. The data hold around 350,000 distinct CDR3 sequences, with 13% to 15% observed a single time. Sample: blood. These receptors were obtained from an older woman with Graves' ophthalmopathy.

Many counts were recorded for this clonotype. The genes are TRBV2 and TRBJ1-1, with D uncertain. Per the germline V gene, CDR1 is SNHLY and CDR2 is FYNNEI. Trimming shortened V by 3 bases and J by 0 bases, and 11 bases separated the two germline ends. CDR3 length: 15 amino acids. CDR3 DNA sequence: TGTGCCAGCAGTGAGGGGTTGAGGCTGAACACTGAAGCTTTCTTT. Protein product: CASSEGLRLNTEAFF.

This clonotype came up many times. The chain links TRBV5-6 to TRBJ2-2; 9 positions agree with TRBD1. Germline CDR1 SGHDT, CDR2 YYEEEE. V was clipped by 4 bases and J by 5 bases; unmatched bases: 12. CDR3 length: 17 residues. The CDR3 region has the DNA TGTGCCAGCAGCCAACTCACGGACAGGGGAAAGACCGGGGAGCTGTTTTTT. This codes for CASSQLTDRGKTGELFF.

This clonotype was detected ten times or more. This rearrangement joins TRBV10-1 to TRBJ2-1, with D uncertain. Germline CDR1 and CDR2: WNHNN and SYGVQD (reference sequence). This CDR3 is built from 16 residues. V was trimmed by 6 bases and J by 5 bases, leaving 20 bases between them. CDR3 residues: CASSDNGVSRHNEQFF. The CDR3 coding sequence is TGCGCCAGCAGCGACAATGGGGTCTCGCGTCACAATGAGCAGTTCTTC.

This clonotype has a count of ten or more. The rearrangement uses TRBV20-1 and TRBJ2-1; TRBD2 agrees at 11 bases. The CDR3 runs 15 residues. CDR1 is DFQATT and CDR2 is SNEGSKA in the germline V gene (reference sequence). The trim removed 6 bases at V and 15 bases at J, leaving 19 bases unmatched. The CDR3 is CSAEERRTSGSHRFF. The DNA of the CDR3 is TGCAGTGCCGAAGAGAGGCGGACTAGCGGGTCCCACCGGTTCTTC.